This TCR beta chain stems from a study of molecular identifiers for immune sequencing clone quantification. There are many counts of this clonotype. Each CDR3 protein is one row after TCRdb ran MiXCR on the PCR reads. The data contain around 480,000 distinct CDR3 sequences, 20% to 25% of them singletons. Germline trimming cut 7 bases from V and 7 bases from J; bases unmatched to any gene: 8. CDR3 length: 14 amino acids. Naive CD8 T cells, phenotype CD8+CD4-CCR7+CD45RA+, were sorted. This chain links TRBV12-3 or TRBV12-4 with TRBJ2-4, with TRBD1 matching 9 bases. The source is a human donor in good health. Some libraries in this study had Jurkat cell RNA spiked in. Material for sequencing was naive CD8+ T cells from blood, with Jurkat cell RNA spiked in. Subset in this sample: FACS-sorted CD8+CD4-CCR7+CD45RA+ naive T cells. CDR3 sequence: CASTSWTGDNIQYF. The CDR3 nucleotides are TGTGCCAGCACGTCTTGGACAGGGGATAACATTCAGTACTTC.